This T cell receptor (beta chain) was documented in a study of OX40 agonist ivuxolimab in advanced cancers. Background on the whole study: The costimulatory receptor OX40 (CD134) was targeted by ivuxolimab, a fully human IgG2 agonistic monoclonal antibody. Intravenous ivuxolimab was administered to patients every 2 weeks at six dose levels: 0.01, 0.1, 0.3, 1.5, 3 and 10 mg/kg. Among the roughly 50 dose-escalation patients, around 19 had hepatocellular carcinoma, around 15 melanoma, 9 renal cell carcinoma and 9 head and neck cancer. In the dose-escalation cohort, more than 75% of patients were male, and the mean age was approximately 64 years, with a range of roughly 20 to 79. Prior anti-PD-1, anti-PD-L1 or anti-CTLA-4 therapy was permitted, and roughly two fifths of dose-escalation patients had received checkpoint inhibitors. Partial responses occurred in three dose-escalation patients: two with cutaneous melanoma and one with hepatocellular carcinoma. The purpose of peripheral TCRbeta sequencing was to test whether ivuxolimab changed TCR sequence diversity and led to clonal T-cell expansion. The paper covers the monotherapy dose-escalation part of the phase I ivuxolimab trial, which included N = 52 patients. Here is what the overall study found, with its caveats: In the 0.1-3.0 mg/kg groups, partial responders were among the patients with the lowest normalized peripheral clonal expansion, particularly in CD8+ T cells. On average, CD8+ T cells showed more expanded clones than CD4+ T cells after ivuxolimab. Low levels of normalized T-cell clonal expansion were also seen in some patients who did not respond. Which antigens the clonally expanded peripheral T cells were specific for was not determined. At doses of 0.1 to 3.0 mg/kg, clonal expansion of both CD4+ and CD8+ blood T cells was observed from baseline to week 6.

To sequence the TCRbeta CDR3 region, genomic DNA was isolated from the sorted cells. The immunoSEQ Assay was used to sequence the TCRbeta CDR3 regions. TCRdb provides this immuneACCESS table in a form limited to in-frame rearrangements. Some clones are lacking; in checked studies, under half of them reflect an unresolved V gene, and why the rest are absent is not known. Present in this sample are around 80,000 clones, over 85% of which were seen just once. Jointly, the top ten make up approximately 0.2% of the sample. In regard to this clone: There is no known antigen for this receptor. No base quality values were provided; no much bigger clone lies one nucleotide off.

The trial excluded patients who had a history of autoimmune disease or who were on systemic immunosuppression. In every dose cohort, peripheral blood was drawn for TCR sequencing at baseline, cycle 4 day 1, and cycle 7 day 1. The samples were taken from a phase I, first-in-human, multicenter, open-label dose-escalation trial of ivuxolimab. Adults with locally advanced or metastatic melanoma, renal cell carcinoma, hepatocellular carcinoma or head and neck squamous cell carcinoma were enrolled in the trial. CD4+ and CD8+ T cells were sorted separately from peripheral blood before TCR sequencing. The CDR3 contains 13 residues, cysteine and phenylalanine counted. Just the 39-base CDR3 DNA is kept, in frame starting at base 1. Via the germline V gene (reference sequence), CDR1 is GTSNPN and CDR2 SVGIG. V is reduced by 0 bases and J by 11 bases, leaving a spacing of 14 bases between them.

The sample consisted of CD4+ or CD8+ T cells sorted from blood, taken in a trial of the OX40 agonist ivuxolimab. The chain joins TRBV30 to TRBJ1-5; the D gene is not confidently resolved. The clonotype originates from an adult with an advanced solid tumor such as melanoma, head and neck, liver or kidney cancer. Here the CDR3 is given as CAWSVGWGGAQHF. The DNA sequence is given as TGTGCCTGGAGTGTAGGCTGGGGTGGGGCCCAGCATTTT.